This passage covers 14 T cell receptor beta chains from one sample sequenced in a study of radiotherapy plus CTLA-4 blockade in lung cancer. The assay was immunoSEQ multiplex PCR, and TCRdb's table has in-frame clones only and misses some. The table lists around 99,000 clones, just over 85% of them singletons. The source material was peripheral blood, sampled from a patient treated with radiotherapy plus ipilimumab. Receptor source: a human donor with non-small cell lung cancer that progressed on radiotherapy plus ipilimumab.

This clone has more than one count but fewer than ten. The J gene is TRBJ2-3, the V gene TRBV18; D is perhaps TRBD2 (6 bases). The V and J ends lost 2 bases and 6 bases respectively, with 12 bases between them. Germline V lookup: CDR1 KGHSH, CDR2 LQKENI. CDR3 length equals 14 residues. The CDR3 here is CASSPLSGSDTQYF. The CDR3 DNA follows: TGTGCCAGCTCACCATTGAGCGGGTCGGATACGCAGTATTTT.

In this sample, this clone turned up once. The V call is TRBV6-6, the J call TRBJ1-1; D ambiguous. The CDR3 contains 15 residues. Trimming pared 4 bases from V and 4 bases from J, leaving 16 bases between. Germline V gene lookup returns CDR1 MNHNY and CDR2 SVGAGI (reference sequence). As DNA, the CDR3 is TGTGCCAGCAGTTCGTCGGGCGCGGGGAGCACTGAAGCTTTCTTT. Its translation: CASSSSGAGSTEAFF.

The chain employs TRBV21-1 and TRBJ2-7. TRBV21-1 counts as a pseudogene. This CDR3 contains 18 residues. The CDR3, as DNA: TGTGCCAGCAGCAAATGCCGGCGAGGGGCGCCGGGATGCGTGGAGCAGTACTTC. This encodes CASSKCRRGAPGCVEQYF.

This chain links TRBV18 with TRBJ1-4; D gene unclear. The germline V gene encodes CDR1 KGHSH and CDR2 LQKENI. Trimming took off 3 bases at V and 5 bases at J, with 7 bases between the two ends. The CDR3 sequence is 13 residues long. The CDR3 region is CASSPQQNEKLFF. The CDR3 nucleotides read TGTGCCAGCTCACCGCAACAGAATGAAAAACTGTTTTTT.

The chain employs TRBV6-1 and TRBJ1-5; TRBD1 might be the D (6 bases). The CDR3 spans 13 residues. Germline loops: CDR1 MNHNS, CDR2 SASEGT. Trimming took 6 bases from V and 4 from J, leaving 10 bases between them. The CDR3 loop is CASSAGTNQPQHF. The CDR3, as DNA: TGTGCCAGCAGCGCAGGGACAAATCAGCCCCAGCATTTT.

The chain employs TRBV5-1 and TRBJ1-4; D uncertain. Germline V CDR1 and CDR2: SGHRS, YFSETQ. The CDR3 contains 15 residues. The ends were cut back, 1 base at V and 5 bases at J, with 12 bases in the middle. As DNA, the CDR3 is TGCGCCAGCAGCTTGTTCGGGAATCGAAATGAAAAACTGTTTTTT. Protein sequence: CASSLFGNRNEKLFF.

This clone showed up just a few times. The CDR3 region is CASSQWVNEKLFF. CDR3 DNA: TGTGCCAGCAGTCAATGGGTTAATGAAAAACTGTTTTTT. The chain carries TRBV2 and TRBJ1-4; no firm D call. CDR3 size: 13 residues. Trimming removed 5 bases from V and 4 bases from J, with 8 bases in between. Germline loops: CDR1 SNHLY, CDR2 FYNNEI.

The chain has TRBV7-2 and TRBJ2-3; TRBD2 matches at 9 bases. The V gene end was trimmed by 4 bases and the J gene end by 0 bases; junction bases not matched to a gene: 8. The CDR3 has 17 amino acids. Germline V gives CDR1 SGHTA, CDR2 FQGNSA. The CDR3 sequence: CASSSSGLARSTDTQYF. The CDR3 nucleotides are TGTGCCAGCAGCTCATCGGGACTAGCTAGGAGCACAGATACGCAGTATTTT.

The rearrangement uses TRBV7-2 and TRBJ1-2; D may be TRBD1 (6 bases). This CDR3 is built from 14 residues. CDR1 SGHTA and CDR2 FQGNSA come from the germline V gene. The ends were cut back, 1 base at V and 7 bases at J, with 13 bases in the middle. CDR3 amino acids: CASSLVWGPAGYTF. The CDR3 DNA is TGTGCCAGCAGCTTAGTATGGGGGCCAGCTGGCTACACCTTC.

Here the CDR3 reads CASSVGSGSNTGANVLTF. DNA for the CDR3: TGTGCCAGCAGCGTAGGAAGCGGGAGTAACACTGGGGCCAACGTCCTGACTTTC. V is TRBV9 and J is TRBJ2-6, with 8 bases aligning to TRBD2. V gave up 0 bases and J gave up 2 bases; unmatched junction bases: 7. This CDR3 is built from 18 residues. Per germline, CDR1 SGDLS and CDR2 YYNGEE.

The rearrangement joins TRBV20-1 to TRBJ2-5; TRBD1 matches 9 bases. This CDR3 region has 11 residues. Germline lookup yields CDR1 DFQATT and CDR2 SNEGSKA (reference sequence). The V gene end was trimmed by 4 bases and the J gene end by 14 bases; junction bases not matched to a gene: 8. Written as DNA, the CDR3 is TGCAGTGCTACCTCCGGGACAGGGTTTTACTTC. It codes for CSATSGTGFYF.

This clone has just one count. The chain employs TRBV6-1 and TRBJ2-7; D gene uncertain. CDR1 is MNHNS and CDR2 is SASEGT in the germline V gene. This CDR3 is 15 amino acids long. V shed 4 bases and J shed 2 bases, with 15 bases lying between them. CDR3 residues: CASSAEQITTYEQYF. The CDR3 DNA follows: TGTGCCAGCAGTGCGGAGCAGATTACCACCTACGAGCAGTACTTC.

The chain carries TRBV7-8 and TRBJ1-5; the D gene is possibly TRBD1 (5 bases). The CDR3 totals 15 residues. Germline V gene lookup returns CDR1 SGHVS and CDR2 FQNEAQ. V was shortened by 1 base and J by 6 bases, with 13 bases between the two germline ends. The DNA of the CDR3 is TGTGCCAGCAGCTTAGGTGGTCGGGGACGTCAGCCCCAGCATTTT. Amino acids: CASSLGGRGRQPQHF.

This rearrangement joins TRBV6-5 to TRBJ2-5, with 11 positions matching TRBD2. This CDR3 comprises 14 residues. Germline V lookup: CDR1 MNHEY, CDR2 SVGAGI. Trimming at V came to 7 bases and at J to 4 bases, leaving 5 bases not matched to a gene. CDR3 nucleotide sequence: TGTGCCAGCAAAACTAGCGGGAGCATAGAGACCCAGTACTTC. It is translated as CASKTSGSIETQYF.